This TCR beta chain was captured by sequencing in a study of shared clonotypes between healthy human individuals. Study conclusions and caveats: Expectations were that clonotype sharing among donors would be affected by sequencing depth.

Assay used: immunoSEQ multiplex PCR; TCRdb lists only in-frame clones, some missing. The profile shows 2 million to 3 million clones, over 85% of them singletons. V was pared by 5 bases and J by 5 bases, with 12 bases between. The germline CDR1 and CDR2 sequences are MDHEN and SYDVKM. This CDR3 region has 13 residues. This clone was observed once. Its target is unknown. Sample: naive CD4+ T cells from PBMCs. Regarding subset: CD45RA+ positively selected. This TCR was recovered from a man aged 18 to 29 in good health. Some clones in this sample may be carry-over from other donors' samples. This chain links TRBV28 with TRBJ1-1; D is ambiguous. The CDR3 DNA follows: TGTGCCAGCAGTCCTCGGCTGGGGACTGAAGCTTTCTTT. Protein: CASSPRLGTEAFF.